These 14 T cell receptor beta chains were sequenced from one sample in a study of CD8 T cells in ankylosing spondylitis. TCRdb reanalysed the 5' RACE reads using MiXCR and keeps one entry per CDR3 protein. The table records fewer than 250,000 distinct CDR3 sequences, roughly 24% of them present only once. Sequences were obtained from blood, either unsorted or a sorted T cell fraction (not recorded which). The receptors here all came from a male donor with ankylosing spondylitis or in good health (not recorded which).

The table lists this clonotype with a few counts. The V gene is TRBV27, the J gene TRBJ1-1; D perhaps matches TRBD1 (6 bases). Germline loops: CDR1 MNHEY, CDR2 SMNVEV (reference sequence). This CDR3 is built from 15 residues. V was pared by 5 bases and J by 1 base, with 14 bases between. CDR3 protein: CASSPHRQENTEAFF. The CDR3 DNA follows: TGTGCCAGCAGTCCACATAGACAGGAGAACACTGAAGCTTTCTTT.

This clonotype showed up many times. The chain recombines TRBV5-1 with TRBJ2-1; 11 nucleotides align to TRBD1. Germline V lookup: CDR1 SGHRS, CDR2 YFSETQ. V lost 4 bases to trimming and J lost 9 bases; unmatched junction nucleotides: 6. This CDR3 has 14 residues. The CDR3 region has the DNA TGCGCCAGCAGCCAAGGACAGGGGGCTGGTGAGCAGTTCTTC. Translating it yields CASSQGQGAGEQFF.

This clonotype was observed many times. The chain recombines TRBV5-4 with TRBJ1-1; D is undetermined. Germline lookup yields CDR1 SGHNT and CDR2 YYREEE (reference sequence). The CDR3 covers 13 residues. Trimming removed 0 bases at V and 6 bases at J, with 9 bases between. This CDR3 reads CASSLGGQAEAFF. CDR3 coding DNA: TGTGCCAGCAGCTTGGGAGGCCAAGCTGAAGCTTTCTTT.

The table lists this clonotype with many counts. The chain is built from TRBV7-8 and TRBJ2-1, with 15 bases that match TRBD2. The germline CDR1 and CDR2 sequences are SGHVS and FQNEAQ. CDR3 length equals 16 residues. The junction had 6 bases not matched to a gene; V was cut back by 5 bases and J by 7 bases. The chain's CDR3 is CASSPPGTSGRNEQFF. DNA of the CDR3: TGTGCCAGCAGCCCGCCAGGGACTAGCGGGAGGAATGAGCAGTTCTTC.

The rearrangement joins TRBV20-1 to TRBJ1-1, with 8 bases that match TRBD1. V gave up 3 bases and J gave up 1 base; unmatched junction bases: 7. This CDR3 comprises 15 residues. Germline V gene sequence: CDR1 DFQATT, CDR2 SNEGSKA (reference sequence). The CDR3 sequence is CSASAGDRWNTEAFF. CDR3 DNA sequence: TGCAGTGCTAGTGCCGGGGACAGGTGGAACACTGAAGCTTTCTTT.

This clonotype was observed many times. V is TRBV6-1 and J is TRBJ1-1; 7 bases line up with TRBD1. This CDR3 comprises 13 residues. Germline V gene data show CDR1 as MNHNS and CDR2 as SASEGT. V was pared by 4 bases and J by 4 bases, with 3 bases of the junction left unmatched. The CDR3 spells CASSGRGSTEAFF. CDR3 coding DNA: TGTGCCAGCAGTGGCAGGGGGTCCACTGAAGCTTTCTTT.

This chain uses TRBV20-1 with TRBJ1-4; TRBD1 might be the D (5 bases). The ends were cut back, 2 bases at V and 4 bases at J, with 14 bases in the middle. Germline CDR1 and CDR2: DFQATT and SNEGSKA (reference sequence). The CDR3 runs to 15 residues. For the CDR3, the DNA is TGCAGTGCTAGACCCCCGGGACGGAGTAATGAAAAACTGTTTTTT. Its translation: CSARPPGRSNEKLFF.

At least ten counts were recorded for this clonotype. The chain employs TRBV5-1 and TRBJ2-5, with 11 bases matching TRBD1. Germline values: CDR1 SGHRS, CDR2 YFSETQ. After removal of 4 bases from V and 4 bases from J, the junction contained 9 bases not matched to a gene. The length of the CDR3 is 16 residues. The CDR3 DNA reads as TGCGCCAGCAGCCCAGGGACAGGGGGAAAGACAGAGACCCAGTACTTC. Translation: CASSPGTGGKTETQYF.

The chain combines TRBV20-1 with TRBJ1-5; no reliable D call. Trimming cost V 4 bases and J 0 bases, with 10 bases left between them. The CDR3 runs 14 residues. CDR1 and CDR2 (germline): DFQATT, SNEGSKA (reference sequence). DNA of the CDR3: TGCAGTGCTAATCCGGGGTTTAGCAATCAGCCCCAGCATTTT. It codes for CSANPGFSNQPQHF.

There are a few counts of this clonotype. This chain connects TRBV29-1 to TRBJ2-5; 8 bases fit TRBD1. Germline V CDR1 and CDR2: SQVTM, ANQGSEA. This CDR3 is 14 amino acids long. V was pared by 5 bases and J by 5 bases, with 10 bases of the junction left unmatched. The CDR3 bases are TGCAGCGTTAACCCGACAGGGGTGGTGGAGACCCAGTACTTC. Translating it yields CSVNPTGVVETQYF. Looking up the rest from reference TRBV29-1 and TRBJ2-5 gives the full variable domain: SAVISQKPSRDICQRGTSLTIQCQVDSQVTMMFWYRQQPGQSLTLIATANQGSEATYESGFVIDKFPISRPNLTFSTLTVSNMSPEDSSIYLCSVNPTGVVETQYFGPGTRLLVL.

This chain's CDR3 is CASRVRGANEQFF. CDR3 DNA sequence: TGTGCCAGCCGGGTCAGGGGTGCCAATGAGCAGTTCTTC. The chain has TRBV7-2 and TRBJ2-1, with D possibly matching TRBD1 (6 bases). Deletions cut 8 bases from V and 6 bases from J, with 14 bases between. This CDR3 has 13 amino acids. Germline V lookup: CDR1 SGHTA, CDR2 FQGNSA.

The chain links TRBV20-1 to TRBJ1-4; D gene ambiguous. CDR3 length equals 14 residues. CDR1 is DFQATT and CDR2 is SNEGSKA in the germline V gene (reference sequence). Trimming removed 0 bases from V and 0 bases from J, with 5 bases in between. The CDR3 nucleotides read TGCAGTGCTAGAGACGGGGCAACTAATGAAAAACTGTTTTTT. Protein: CSARDGATNEKLFF.

In DNA, the CDR3 is TGCAGTGCTCCAACTTCAGCGTACTCCTACGAGCAGTACTTC. Translating it yields CSAPTSAYSYEQYF. J is TRBJ2-7 and V is TRBV20-1; D is unresolved. Germline values: CDR1 DFQATT, CDR2 SNEGSKA (reference sequence). Trimming pared 5 bases from V and 0 bases from J, leaving 14 bases between. The CDR3 covers 14 residues.

This clonotype has only a few counts. V gene TRBV20-1 combines with J gene TRBJ2-1, with 7 bases matching TRBD1. After removal of 3 bases from V and 3 bases from J, the junction contained 5 bases not matched to a gene. This CDR3 region has 14 residues. CDR1 is DFQATT, CDR2 SNEGSKA, per germline (reference sequence). The CDR3 region is CSASDRVRYNEQFF. The CDR3 nucleotides read TGCAGTGCTAGCGACAGGGTTCGCTACAATGAGCAGTTCTTC.